This T cell receptor beta chain was observed in a study of T-cell reconstitution after alpha-beta-depleted transplantation in children. This sample's TCRbeta library carried unique molecular identifier barcodes. Using its own MiXCR run on the PCR reads, TCRdb lists one record per CDR3 protein. The data hold some 350,000 distinct CDR3 sequences, with about 17% observed a single time. This clonotype was counted at least ten times. The antigen is undetermined. The CDR3 consists of 15 residues. The germline CDR1 and CDR2 sequences are SGHRS and YFSETQ. The V gene end was trimmed by 0 bases and the J gene end by 1 base; junction bases not matched to a gene: 1. Study-level findings and limits: Several hundred expanded graft clones reportedly gave rise to the alpha-beta T cells present about two months after transplant. Surviving recipient cells, namely T cells and thymic progenitors, were the source of high day-60 TCRbeta diversity in some patients.

Source: PBMCs, mostly from graft donor cells, taken 360 days after TCRalphabeta/CD19-depleted stem cell transplant. The chain employs TRBV5-1 and TRBJ2-3, with TRBD2 matching 8 bases. The receptor's source is a male patient aged 2 to 9 who had a stem cell transplant for acute lymphoblastic leukemia, so the T cells may come from the graft donor. CDR3 DNA: TGCGCCAGCAGCTTGGTCGGGGGGGGCACAGATACGCAGTATTTT. Translating it yields CASSLVGGGTDTQYF. Full variable domain (remainder filled in from reference TRBV5-1 and TRBJ2-3): KAGVTQTPRYLIKTRGQQVTLSCSPISGHRSVSWYQQTPGQGLQFLFEYFSETQRNKGNFPGRFSGRQFSNSRSEMNVSTLELGDSALYLCASSLVGGGTDTQYFGPGTRLTVL.